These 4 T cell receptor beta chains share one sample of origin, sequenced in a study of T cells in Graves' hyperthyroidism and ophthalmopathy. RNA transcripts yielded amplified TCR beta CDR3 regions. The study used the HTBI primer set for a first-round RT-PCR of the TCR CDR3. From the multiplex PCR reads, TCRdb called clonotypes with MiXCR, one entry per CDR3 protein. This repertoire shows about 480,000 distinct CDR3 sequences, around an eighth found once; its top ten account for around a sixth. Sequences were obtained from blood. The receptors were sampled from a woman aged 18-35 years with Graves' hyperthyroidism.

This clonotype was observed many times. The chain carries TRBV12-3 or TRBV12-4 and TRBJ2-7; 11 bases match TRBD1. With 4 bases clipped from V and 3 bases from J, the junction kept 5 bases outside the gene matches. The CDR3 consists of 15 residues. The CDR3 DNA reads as TGTGCCAGCAGTTCTCCGGGACAGGGGGGCTACGAGCAGTACTTC. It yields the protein CASSSPGQGGYEQYF.

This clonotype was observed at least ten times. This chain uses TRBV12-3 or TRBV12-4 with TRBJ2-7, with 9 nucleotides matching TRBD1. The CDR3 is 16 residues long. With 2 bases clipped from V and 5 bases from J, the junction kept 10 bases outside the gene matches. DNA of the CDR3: TGTGCCAGCAGTTTAATTCTGGGACAGGGTTTCCACGAGCAGTACTTC. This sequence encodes CASSLILGQGFHEQYF.

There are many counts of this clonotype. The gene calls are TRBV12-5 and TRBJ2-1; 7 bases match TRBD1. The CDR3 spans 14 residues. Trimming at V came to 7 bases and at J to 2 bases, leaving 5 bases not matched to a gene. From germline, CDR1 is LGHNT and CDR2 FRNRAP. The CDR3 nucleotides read TGTGCTAGTGCCCCGAGGGGGCCCTACAATGAGCAGTTCTTC. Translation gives CASAPRGPYNEQFF.

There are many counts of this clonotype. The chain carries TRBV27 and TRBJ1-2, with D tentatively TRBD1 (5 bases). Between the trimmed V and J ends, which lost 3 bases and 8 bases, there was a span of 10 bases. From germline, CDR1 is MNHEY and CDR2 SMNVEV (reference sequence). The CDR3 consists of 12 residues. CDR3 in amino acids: CASSLSGGGYTF. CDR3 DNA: TGTGCCAGCAGTTTGTCGGGGGGAGGCTACACCTTC.